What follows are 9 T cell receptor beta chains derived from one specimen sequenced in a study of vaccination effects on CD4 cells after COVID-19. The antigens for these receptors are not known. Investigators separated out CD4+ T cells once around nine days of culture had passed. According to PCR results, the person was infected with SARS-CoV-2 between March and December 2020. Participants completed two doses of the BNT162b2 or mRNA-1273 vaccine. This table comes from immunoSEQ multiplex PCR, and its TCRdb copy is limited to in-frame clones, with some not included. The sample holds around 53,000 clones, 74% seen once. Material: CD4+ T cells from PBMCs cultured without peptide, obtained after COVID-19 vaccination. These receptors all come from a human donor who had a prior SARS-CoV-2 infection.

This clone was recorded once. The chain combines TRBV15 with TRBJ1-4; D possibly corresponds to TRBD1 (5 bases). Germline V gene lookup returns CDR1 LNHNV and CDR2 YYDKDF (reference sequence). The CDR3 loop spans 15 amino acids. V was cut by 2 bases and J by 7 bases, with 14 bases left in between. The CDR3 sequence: CATSRNRDLGEKLFF. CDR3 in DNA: TGTGCCACCAGCAGAAACCGGGACCTTGGTGAAAAACTGTTTTTT.

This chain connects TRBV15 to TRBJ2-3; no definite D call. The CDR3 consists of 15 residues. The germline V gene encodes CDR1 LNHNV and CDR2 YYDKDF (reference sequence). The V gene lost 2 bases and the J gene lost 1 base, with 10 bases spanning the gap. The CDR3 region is CATSRSHPGTDTQYF. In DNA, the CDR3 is TGTGCCACCAGCAGAAGTCACCCCGGCACAGATACGCAGTATTTT. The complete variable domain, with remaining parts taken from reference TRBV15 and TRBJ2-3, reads DAMVIQNPRYQVTQFGKPVTLSCSQTLNHNVMYWYQQKSSQAPKLLFHYYDKDFNNEADTPDNFQSRRPNTSFCFLDIRSPGLGDTAMYLCATSRSHPGTDTQYFGPGTRLTVL.

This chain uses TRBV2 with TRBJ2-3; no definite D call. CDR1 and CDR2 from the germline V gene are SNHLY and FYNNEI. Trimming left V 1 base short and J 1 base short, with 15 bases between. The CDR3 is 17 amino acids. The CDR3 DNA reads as TGTGCCAGCAGTGAAGAGGTCTACGTGGTTGGCACAGATACGCAGTATTTT. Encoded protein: CASSEEVYVVGTDTQYF.

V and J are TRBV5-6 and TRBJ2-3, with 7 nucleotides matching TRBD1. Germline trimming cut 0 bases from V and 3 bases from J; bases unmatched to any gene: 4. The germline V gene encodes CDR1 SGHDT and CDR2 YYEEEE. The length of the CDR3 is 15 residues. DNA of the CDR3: TGTGCCAGCAGCTTGGGACAGGGAATTACAGATACGCAGTATTTT. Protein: CASSLGQGITDTQYF.

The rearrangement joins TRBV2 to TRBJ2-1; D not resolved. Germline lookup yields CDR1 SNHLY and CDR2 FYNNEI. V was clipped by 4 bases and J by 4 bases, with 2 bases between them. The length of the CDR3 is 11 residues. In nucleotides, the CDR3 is TGTGCCAGCAGTGGTTACAATGAGCAGTTCTTC. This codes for CASSGYNEQFF.

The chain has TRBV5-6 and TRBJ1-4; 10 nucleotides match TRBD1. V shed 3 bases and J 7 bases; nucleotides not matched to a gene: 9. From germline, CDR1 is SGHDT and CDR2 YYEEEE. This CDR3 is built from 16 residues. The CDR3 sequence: CASSSRQGAIGEKLFF. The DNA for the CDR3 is TGTGCCAGCAGCTCTAGACAGGGGGCAATTGGTGAAAAACTGTTTTTT.

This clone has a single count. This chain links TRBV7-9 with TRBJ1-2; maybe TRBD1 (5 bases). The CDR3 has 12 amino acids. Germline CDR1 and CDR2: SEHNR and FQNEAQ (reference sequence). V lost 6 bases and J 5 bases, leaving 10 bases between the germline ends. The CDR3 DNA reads TGTGCCAGCAGGATCCAGGGATATGGCTACACCTTC. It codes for CASRIQGYGYTF.

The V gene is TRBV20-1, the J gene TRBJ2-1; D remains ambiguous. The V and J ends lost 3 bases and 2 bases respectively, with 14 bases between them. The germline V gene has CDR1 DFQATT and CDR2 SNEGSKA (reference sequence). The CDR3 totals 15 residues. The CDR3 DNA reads TGCAGTGCTAGTAGGGCTCTCGGAACCTACAATGAGCAGTTCTTC. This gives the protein CSASRALGTYNEQFF.

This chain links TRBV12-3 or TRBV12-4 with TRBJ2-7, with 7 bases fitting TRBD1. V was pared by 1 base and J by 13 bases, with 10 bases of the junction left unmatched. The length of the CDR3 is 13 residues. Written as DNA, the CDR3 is TGTGCCAGCAGTTTAGACTCTACAGGGGACAACTACTTC. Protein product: CASSLDSTGDNYF.